This T cell receptor (beta chain) was obtained from a study of T cell repertoires in cytomegalovirus infection (dated by TCRdb to about 2019). About the full investigation: Donor HLA type was relevant to the analysis, as public TCR beta signatures indicated carriage of CMV infection together with the matching HLA type. Here is what the overall study found, with its caveats: Cumulative frequency of public TCR beta family members discriminated carriers of CMV infection plus the relevant HLA type in this cohort and an independent approximately 370-donor cohort. The ex vivo response was dominated by HLA-C-restricted CMV-specific TCR beta clonotypes, which also provided the single most frequent clonotype in two of eight donors.

In this sample, this clonotype turned up many times. Its antigen is still unknown. The record has no base qualities; no much larger clone is one base away. Sequencer: Illumina HiSeq 1500. Using fastp trimming at Q25 and MiXCR clonotype assembly, TCRdb reanalyzed the public sequencing data and kept in-frame beta chains. Rows with one shared CDR3 protein collapse into an entry with the most common genes and DNA. This sample has 400,000 to 550,000 distinct CDR3 sequences in its table, and approximately 11% of those were observed once. Of the sample, approximately 10% is held by the ten largest clones. From cysteine to phenylalanine, the CDR3 is 13 amino acids long. The only DNA kept is the CDR3, 39 bases in frame from the first base. V lost 5 bases and J lost 6 bases; the stretch between them is 14 bases long.

This clonotype was sampled from a human donor in good health (CMV status not recorded). Some clones in this sample may be carry-over from other donors' samples. The sample was PBMCs. The sequence links TRBV12-3 or TRBV12-4 to TRBJ2-7; the D gene is perhaps TRBD2, from 5 matching bases. Here is the DNA: TGTGCCAGCAGTCCTAGGCGGGCAGCCGAGCAGTACTTC. Its protein product is CASSPRRAAEQYF.